This TCR beta chain originates from a study of blood T cell repertoires in COVID-19. The table came from immunoSEQ multiplex PCR; TCRdb's copy has only in-frame clones and leaves some out. Altogether about 200,000 clones are present, around 92% being singletons, with the ten largest covering 7.5% to 10%. The sample taken for sequencing was PBMCs or T cells enriched from blood (not recorded which). This clonotype was obtained from a woman between 18 and 29 years old who had recovered from COVID-19.

The CDR3 sequence is CASSLDGQGGEYF. CDR3 in DNA: TGTGCCAGCAGCTTAGACGGACAGGGCGGAGAGTACTTC. The rearrangement links TRBV11-2 to TRBJ2-4; 8 bases map to TRBD1. From germline, CDR1 is SGHAT and CDR2 FQNNGV. V lost 0 bases and J lost 14; bases outside the gene matches: 6. The CDR3 totals 13 residues.